The subject of this entry is one T cell receptor beta chain. Together with a sample-barcoded 5' primer, a J-beta primer mix was included in a second PCR lasting about 7 to 11 cycles. TCRdb recomputed calls from the 5' RACE reads with MiXCR, one row per CDR3 protein. The repertoire holds approximately 490,000 distinct CDR3 sequences, with approximately 25% as singletons. From germline, CDR1 is SGHRS and CDR2 YFSETQ. V was pared by 0 bases and J by 10 bases, with 20 bases between. CDR3 length equals 16 residues. This record comes from a study of blood T cells in healthy people across ages. These same records also appear under a second study, on T cells of mothers and their children. Per that paper: The study found thymic selection shapes TCR recombination output similarly in related and unrelated pairs.

Sequenced input: blood. The chain carries TRBV5-1 and TRBJ2-1; maybe TRBD2 (6 bases). This TCR was recovered from a boy between 5 and 17 years old in good health. The CDR3 protein is CASSLEAGFAAVEQFF. The CDR3 region has the DNA TGCGCCAGCAGCTTGGAAGCGGGTTTCGCCGCCGTAGAGCAGTTCTTC.